Listed below are T cell receptor beta chains from one sample, sequenced in a study of Ad26.COV2.S vaccination and SARS-CoV-2 variants. This table comes from immunoSEQ multiplex PCR, and its TCRdb copy is limited to in-frame clones, with some not included. This table holds about 180,000 clones, around nine tenths found once. The sequencing used peripheral blood, collected after recovery from COVID-19. The origin of the receptors is a human donor who had recovered from COVID-19. Each CDR3 is given without its conserved first and last residue. D genes are given only for firm matches.

V	D	CDR3
TRBV27	-	ATQSLGNPIAETQY
TRBV7-9	-	ASSTYRDTNTGELF
TRBV6-5	TRBD1	AATGGTEAF
TRBV5-4	-	ASSLGGLDYGYT
TRBV2	-	ASSRDMSTDTQY
TRBV7-9	-	ASSSSGHMNTEAF
TRBV7-2	TRBD2	ASSYRLAGAYEQY
TRBV4-1	TRBD1	ASSQDRDRETQY
TRBV7-3	-	ASSQSSGNTIY
TRBV21-1	-	ASSKGGDQQPQH
TRBV5-6	TRBD1	ASSPWTGENYEQY
TRBV7-2	TRBD1	ASSWDRGTYNEQF
TRBV6-5	-	ASSYSGQNEAF
TRBV20-1	TRBD2	SASPLAGRDTQY
TRBV7-2	TRBD1	ASSEGTGRKTQY
TRBV27	TRBD2	ASSSRGRVPYEQY
TRBV27	-	ASSPPGGLETQH
TRBV9	-	ASSVAGVGDTQY
TRBV9	TRBD1	ASRPSGTAYGYT
TRBV7-9	-	ASSSHDEVGAF
TRBV15	-	ATSRDPLASTDTQY
TRBV7-2	TRBD1	ASSYNPGGRETQY
TRBV5-6	-	ASSSLPQGLYEQY
TRBV4-1	TRBD1	ASSNRGGETQY
TRBV6-5	-	ASRDTGRWNEKLF
TRBV3-1/TRBV3-2	TRBD1	ASSQVRTGGIGELF
TRBV3-1/TRBV3-2	-	ASSQMISQPQH
TRBV5-1	TRBD2	ASSREGSSYEQY
TRBV4-1	TRBD2	ASSLLSGSTSGEQF
TRBV13	-	ASSDPIFDTEAF
TRBV12-3/TRBV12-4	-	ASTQLRTEAF
TRBV24-1	TRBD1	AVLRTGDEDYEQY
TRBV5-6	-	ASSWDPQETQY
TRBV6-4	-	ASKAHSEQY
TRBV15	-	ATSRDAGANYGYT
TRBV9	-	ASSPRRGSDTGELF
TRBV7-9	-	ASSLGQAGTYGYT
TRBV19	TRBD1	ASTLRSGTGDDGYT
TRBV28	-	ASSPEQAANTGELF
TRBV7-8	TRBD1	ASSLQGVENSPLH
TRBV3-1/TRBV3-2	-	ASSQDIGWTAFNQPQH
TRBV6-5	-	ASSQSPKATGELF
TRBV7-2	-	ASSLLGRPRNTEAF
TRBV2	-	ASSVWTDAYEQY
TRBV27	-	ASSLSWEATYNEQF
TRBV9	-	ASSVNRDRTEAF
TRBV7-8	-	ASSLAQNTGELF
TRBV6-1	-	ASSEARDTQY
TRBV28	-	ASNQGQEGYT
TRBV7-7	TRBD2	ASSPSGSSYNEQF
TRBV27	-	ASSYGTPSYNSPLH
TRBV5-1	-	ASSSTRTEAF
TRBV6-5	-	ASSFPGQKSFIEAF
TRBV29-1	-	SAVTQGKAGYEQY
TRBV28	TRBD2	ASSFGLAGVYEQY